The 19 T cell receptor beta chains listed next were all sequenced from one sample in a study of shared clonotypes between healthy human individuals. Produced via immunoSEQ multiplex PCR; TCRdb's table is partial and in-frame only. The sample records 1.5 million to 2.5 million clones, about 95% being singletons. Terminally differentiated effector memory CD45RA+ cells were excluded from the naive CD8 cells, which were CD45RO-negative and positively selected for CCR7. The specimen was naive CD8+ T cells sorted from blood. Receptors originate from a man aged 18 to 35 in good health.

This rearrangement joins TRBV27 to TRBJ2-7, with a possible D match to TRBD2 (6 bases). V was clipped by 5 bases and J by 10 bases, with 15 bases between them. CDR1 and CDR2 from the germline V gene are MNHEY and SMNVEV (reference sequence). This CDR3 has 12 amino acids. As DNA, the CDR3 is TGTGCCAGCAGTGAATGGGGGGATGAACAGTACTTC. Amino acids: CASSEWGDEQYF.

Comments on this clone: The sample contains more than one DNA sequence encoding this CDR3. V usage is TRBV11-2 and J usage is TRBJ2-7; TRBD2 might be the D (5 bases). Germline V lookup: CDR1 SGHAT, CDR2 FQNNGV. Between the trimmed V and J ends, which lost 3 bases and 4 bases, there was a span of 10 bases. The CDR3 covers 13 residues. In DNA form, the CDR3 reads TGTGCCAGCAGCTTTGGCGAGGGTTACGAGCAGTACTTC. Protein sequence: CASSFGEGYEQYF.

CDR3 sequence (DNA): TGTGCCAGCAGCCTCAGGGAGGGCGGCACAGATACGCAGTATTTT. It yields the protein CASSLREGGTDTQYF. The chain joins TRBV11-3 to TRBJ2-3, with TRBD2 identical over 7 bases. This CDR3 has 15 amino acids. Germline CDR1 reads SGHNT; CDR2 reads YENEEA. V lost 5 bases to trimming and J lost 1 base; unmatched junction nucleotides: 6.

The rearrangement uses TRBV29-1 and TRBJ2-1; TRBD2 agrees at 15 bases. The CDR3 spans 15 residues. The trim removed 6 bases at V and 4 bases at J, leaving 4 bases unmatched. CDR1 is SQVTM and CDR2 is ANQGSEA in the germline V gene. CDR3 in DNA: TGCAGCGTCCATGGGACTAGCGGGAGGTACAATGAGCAGTTCTTC. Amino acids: CSVHGTSGRYNEQFF.

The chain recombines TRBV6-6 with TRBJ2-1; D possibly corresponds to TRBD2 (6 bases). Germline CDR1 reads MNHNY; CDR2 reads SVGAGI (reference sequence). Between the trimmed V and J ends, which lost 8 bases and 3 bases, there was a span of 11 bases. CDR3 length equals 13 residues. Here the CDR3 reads CASSTGVYNEQFF. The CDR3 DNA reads TGTGCCAGCTCCACGGGGGTCTACAATGAGCAGTTCTTC.

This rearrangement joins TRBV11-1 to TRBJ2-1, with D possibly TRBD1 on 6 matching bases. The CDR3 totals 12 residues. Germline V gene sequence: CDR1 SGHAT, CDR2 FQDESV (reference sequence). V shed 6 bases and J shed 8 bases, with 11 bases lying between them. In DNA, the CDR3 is TGTGCCAGCAGTTCCCACAGGGATGAGCAGTTCTTC. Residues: CASSSHRDEQFF.

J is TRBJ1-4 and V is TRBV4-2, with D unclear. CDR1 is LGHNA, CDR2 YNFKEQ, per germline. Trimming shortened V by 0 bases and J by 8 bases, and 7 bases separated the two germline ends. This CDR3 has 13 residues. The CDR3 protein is CASSQDYGEKLFF. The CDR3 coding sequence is TGTGCCAGCAGCCAAGATTACGGCGAAAAACTGTTTTTT.

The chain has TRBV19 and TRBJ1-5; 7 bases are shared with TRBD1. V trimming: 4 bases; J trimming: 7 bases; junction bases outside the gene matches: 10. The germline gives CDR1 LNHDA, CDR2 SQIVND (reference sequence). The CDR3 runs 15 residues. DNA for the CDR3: TGTGCCAGTAGTAATCAACAGGGGCCGAAGCAGCCCCAGCATTTT. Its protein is CASSNQQGPKQPQHF.

Here the CDR3 DNA reads TGTGCCAGCAGCTGGGGGACAGGGACTAACACTGAAGCTTTCTTT. Protein: CASSWGTGTNTEAFF. V gene TRBV7-9 combines with J gene TRBJ1-1; 9 nucleotides agree with TRBD1. Germline CDR1 and CDR2: SEHNR and FQNEAQ (reference sequence). CDR3 length: 15 residues. The trim removed 4 bases at V and 2 bases at J, leaving 5 bases unmatched. The full variable domain, completed using reference TRBV7-9 and TRBJ1-1, is DTGVSQNPRHKITKRGQNVTFRCDPISEHNRLYWYRQTLGQGPEFLTYFQNEAQLEKSRLLSDRFSAERPKGSFSTLEIQRTEQGDSAMYLCASSWGTGTNTEAFFGQGTRLTVV.

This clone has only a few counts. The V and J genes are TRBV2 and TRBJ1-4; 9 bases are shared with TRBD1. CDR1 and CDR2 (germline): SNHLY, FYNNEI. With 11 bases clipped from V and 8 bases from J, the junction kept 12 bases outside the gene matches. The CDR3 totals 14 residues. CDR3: CAVTLGQGGEKLFF. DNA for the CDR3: TGTGCCGTTACCCTGGGACAGGGAGGGGAAAAACTGTTTTTT.

CDR3 in amino acids: CASSLTALGAYEQYF. As DNA, the CDR3 is TGTGCCAGCAGTTTAACCGCTCTCGGGGCCTACGAGCAGTACTTC. The J gene is TRBJ2-7, the V gene TRBV28; TRBD2 is a possible D gene (5 bases). CDR1 and CDR2 (germline): MDHEN, SYDVKM. Trimming took 2 bases from V and 2 from J, leaving 13 bases between them. This CDR3 has 15 amino acids.

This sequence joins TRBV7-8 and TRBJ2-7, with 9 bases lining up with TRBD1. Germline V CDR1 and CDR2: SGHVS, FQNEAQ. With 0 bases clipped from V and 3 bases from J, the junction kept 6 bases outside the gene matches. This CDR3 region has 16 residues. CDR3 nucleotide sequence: TGTGCCAGCAGCTTAGCCCCGGGGACAGGGATCTACGAGCAGTACTTC. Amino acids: CASSLAPGTGIYEQYF.

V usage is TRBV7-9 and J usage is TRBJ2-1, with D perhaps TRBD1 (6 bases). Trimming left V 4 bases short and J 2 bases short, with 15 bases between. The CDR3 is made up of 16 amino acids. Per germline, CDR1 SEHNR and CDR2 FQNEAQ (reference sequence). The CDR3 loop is CASSSLRGNAYNEQFF. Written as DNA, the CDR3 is TGTGCCAGCAGCTCACTTAGGGGGAACGCCTACAATGAGCAGTTCTTC.

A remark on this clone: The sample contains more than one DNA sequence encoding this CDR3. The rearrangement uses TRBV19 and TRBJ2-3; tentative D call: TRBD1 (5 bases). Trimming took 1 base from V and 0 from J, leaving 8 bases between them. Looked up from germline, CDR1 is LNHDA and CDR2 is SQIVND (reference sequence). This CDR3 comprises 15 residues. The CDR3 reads CASSIGTSSTDTQYF. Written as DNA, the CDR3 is TGTGCCAGTAGTATAGGGACAAGTAGCACAGATACGCAGTATTTT.

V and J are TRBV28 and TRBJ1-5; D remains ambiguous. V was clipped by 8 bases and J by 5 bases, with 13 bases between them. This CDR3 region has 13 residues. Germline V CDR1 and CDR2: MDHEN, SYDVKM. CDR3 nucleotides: TGTGCCAGCGGAACGGACGGGGATCAGCCCCAGCATTTT. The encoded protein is CASGTDGDQPQHF.

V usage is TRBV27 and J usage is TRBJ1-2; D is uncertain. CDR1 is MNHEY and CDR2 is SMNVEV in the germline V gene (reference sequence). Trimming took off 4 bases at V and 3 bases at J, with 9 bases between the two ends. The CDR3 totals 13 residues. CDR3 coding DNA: TGTGCCAGCAGTTCAGGACCTTACTATGGCTACACCTTC. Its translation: CASSSGPYYGYTF.

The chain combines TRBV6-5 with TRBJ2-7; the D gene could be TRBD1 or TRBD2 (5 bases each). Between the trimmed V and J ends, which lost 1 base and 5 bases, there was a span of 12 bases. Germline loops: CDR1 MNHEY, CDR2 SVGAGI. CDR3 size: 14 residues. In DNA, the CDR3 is TGTGCCAGCAGTTACTACTCCCAGGGACACGAGCAGTACTTC. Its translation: CASSYYSQGHEQYF.

The CDR3 sequence: CASSEAPFGGTGELFF. The CDR3 coding sequence is TGTGCCAGCAGTGAAGCTCCCTTCGGTGGCACCGGGGAGCTGTTTTTT. The J gene is TRBJ2-2, the V gene TRBV2, with no clear D. This CDR3 is 16 amino acids long. Germline V gives CDR1 SNHLY, CDR2 FYNNEI. V lost 0 bases and J lost 4, with 12 bases in between.

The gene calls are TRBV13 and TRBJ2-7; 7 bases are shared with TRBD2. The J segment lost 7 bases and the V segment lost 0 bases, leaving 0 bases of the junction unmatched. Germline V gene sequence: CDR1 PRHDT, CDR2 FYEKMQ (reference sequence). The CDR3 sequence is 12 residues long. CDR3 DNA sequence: TGTGCCAGCAGCTTAGGAGCGGGGGAGCAGTACTTC. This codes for CASSLGAGEQYF.